This T cell receptor beta chain was found in a study of radiotherapy plus CTLA-4 blockade in lung cancer. CDR3 size: 16 residues. Germline V lookup: CDR1 SGHAT, CDR2 FQDESV (reference sequence). Losses at the gene ends were 1 base for V and 10 bases for J; bases not matched to a gene: 5. Measured with immunoSEQ multiplex PCR; TCRdb has only the in-frame clones, and not every one. The sample records roughly 53,000 clones, roughly 80% being singletons. The chain uses TRBV11-1 and TRBJ2-1; 15 bases are a match to TRBD2. The TCR comes from a human donor with non-small cell lung cancer who had a partial response to radiotherapy plus ipilimumab. Sequencing was performed on peripheral blood, taken from a patient treated with radiotherapy plus ipilimumab. The CDR3 DNA follows: TGTGCCAGCAGCTTAGGAGGACTAGCGGGGGGGCAGGAGCAGTTCTTC. Amino acid sequence: CASSLGGLAGGQEQFF.